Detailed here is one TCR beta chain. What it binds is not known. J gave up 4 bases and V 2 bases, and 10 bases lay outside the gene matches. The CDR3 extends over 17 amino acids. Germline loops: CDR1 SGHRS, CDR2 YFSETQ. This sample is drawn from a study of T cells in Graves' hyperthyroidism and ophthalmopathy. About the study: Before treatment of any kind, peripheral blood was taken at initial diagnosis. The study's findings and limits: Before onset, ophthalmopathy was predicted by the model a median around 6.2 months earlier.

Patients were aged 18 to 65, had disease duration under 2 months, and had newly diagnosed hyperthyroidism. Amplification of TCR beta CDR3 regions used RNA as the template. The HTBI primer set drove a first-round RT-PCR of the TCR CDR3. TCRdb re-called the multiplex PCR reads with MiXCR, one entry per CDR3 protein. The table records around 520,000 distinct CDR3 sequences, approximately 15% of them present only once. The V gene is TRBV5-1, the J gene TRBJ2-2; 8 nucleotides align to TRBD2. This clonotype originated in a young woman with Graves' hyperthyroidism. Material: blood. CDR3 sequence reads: CASSFGRAGEGTGELFF. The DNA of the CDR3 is TGCGCCAGCAGCTTCGGACGAGCGGGAGAAGGCACCGGGGAGCTGTTTTTT.